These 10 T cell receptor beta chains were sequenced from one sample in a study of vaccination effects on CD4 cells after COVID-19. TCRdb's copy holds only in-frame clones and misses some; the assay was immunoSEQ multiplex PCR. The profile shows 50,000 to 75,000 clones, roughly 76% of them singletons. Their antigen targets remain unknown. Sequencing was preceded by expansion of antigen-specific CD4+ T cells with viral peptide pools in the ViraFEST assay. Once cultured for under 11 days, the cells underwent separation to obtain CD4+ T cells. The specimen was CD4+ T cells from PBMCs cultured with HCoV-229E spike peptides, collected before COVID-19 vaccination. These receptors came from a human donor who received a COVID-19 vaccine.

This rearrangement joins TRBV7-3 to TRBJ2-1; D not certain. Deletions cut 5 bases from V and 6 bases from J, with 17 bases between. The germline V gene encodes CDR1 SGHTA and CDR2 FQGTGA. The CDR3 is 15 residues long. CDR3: CASSPDPQGRNEQFF. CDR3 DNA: TGTGCCAGCAGCCCAGACCCTCAAGGACGCAATGAGCAGTTCTTC.

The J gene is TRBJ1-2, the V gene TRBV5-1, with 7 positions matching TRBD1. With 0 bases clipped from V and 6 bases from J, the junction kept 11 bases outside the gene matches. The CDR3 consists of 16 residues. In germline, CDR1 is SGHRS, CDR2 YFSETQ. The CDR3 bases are TGCGCCAGCAGCTTGGGAAATCCAACAGGGGCAAATGGCTACACCTTC. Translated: CASSLGNPTGANGYTF.

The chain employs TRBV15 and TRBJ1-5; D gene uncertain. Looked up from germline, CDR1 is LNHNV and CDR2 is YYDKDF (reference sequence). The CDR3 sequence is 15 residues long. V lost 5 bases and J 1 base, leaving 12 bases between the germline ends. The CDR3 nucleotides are TGTGCCACCAGCCAGGACGGCCGGAGCAATCAGCCCCAGCATTTT. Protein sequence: CATSQDGRSNQPQHF.

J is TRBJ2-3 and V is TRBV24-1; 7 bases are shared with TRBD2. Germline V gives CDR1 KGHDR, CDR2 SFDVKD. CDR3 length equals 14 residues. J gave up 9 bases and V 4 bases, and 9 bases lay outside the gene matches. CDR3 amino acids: CATSEWGGWGTQYF. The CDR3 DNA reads TGTGCCACCAGTGAGTGGGGGGGGTGGGGCACGCAGTATTTT.

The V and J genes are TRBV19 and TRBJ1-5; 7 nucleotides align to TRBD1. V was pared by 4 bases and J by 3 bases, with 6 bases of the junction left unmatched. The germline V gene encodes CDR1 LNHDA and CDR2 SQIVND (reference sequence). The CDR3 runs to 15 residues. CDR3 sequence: CASSRVGGSNQPQHF. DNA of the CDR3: TGTGCCAGTAGTAGGGTAGGGGGCTCCAATCAGCCCCAGCATTTT.

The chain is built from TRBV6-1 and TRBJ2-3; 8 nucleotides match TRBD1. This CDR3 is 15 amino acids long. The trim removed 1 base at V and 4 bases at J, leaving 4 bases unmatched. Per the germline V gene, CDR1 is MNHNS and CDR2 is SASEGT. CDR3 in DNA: TGTGCCAGCAGTGAAGGACTACAGGGGGCAGATACGCAGTATTTT. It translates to CASSEGLQGADTQYF.

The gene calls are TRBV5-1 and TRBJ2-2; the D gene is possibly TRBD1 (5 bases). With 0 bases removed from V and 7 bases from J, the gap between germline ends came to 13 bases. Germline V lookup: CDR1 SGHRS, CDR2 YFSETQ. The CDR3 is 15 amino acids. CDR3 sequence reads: CASSLVSGPLGELFF. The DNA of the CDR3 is TGCGCCAGCAGCTTGGTGTCAGGGCCACTCGGGGAGCTGTTTTTT. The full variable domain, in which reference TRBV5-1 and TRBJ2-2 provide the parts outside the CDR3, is KAGVTQTPRYLIKTRGQQVTLSCSPISGHRSVSWYQQTPGQGLQFLFEYFSETQRNKGNFPGRFSGRQFSNSRSEMNVSTLELGDSALYLCASSLVSGPLGELFFGEGSRLTVL.

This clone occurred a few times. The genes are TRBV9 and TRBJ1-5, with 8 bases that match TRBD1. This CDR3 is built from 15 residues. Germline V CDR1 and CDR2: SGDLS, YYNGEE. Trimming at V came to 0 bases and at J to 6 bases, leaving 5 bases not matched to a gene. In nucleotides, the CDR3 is TGTGCCAGCAGCGTAGCAGGGGGCGCAGGTCAGCCCCAGCATTTT. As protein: CASSVAGGAGQPQHF.

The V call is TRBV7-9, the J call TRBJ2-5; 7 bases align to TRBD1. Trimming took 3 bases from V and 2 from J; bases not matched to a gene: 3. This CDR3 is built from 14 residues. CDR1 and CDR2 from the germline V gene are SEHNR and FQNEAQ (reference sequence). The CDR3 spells CASSFDREQETQYF. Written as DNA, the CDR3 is TGTGCCAGCAGCTTCGACAGGGAACAAGAGACCCAGTACTTC. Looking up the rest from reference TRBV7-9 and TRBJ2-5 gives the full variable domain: DTGVSQNPRHKITKRGQNVTFRCDPISEHNRLYWYRQTLGQGPEFLTYFQNEAQLEKSRLLSDRFSAERPKGSFSTLEIQRTEQGDSAMYLCASSFDREQETQYFGPGTRLLVL.

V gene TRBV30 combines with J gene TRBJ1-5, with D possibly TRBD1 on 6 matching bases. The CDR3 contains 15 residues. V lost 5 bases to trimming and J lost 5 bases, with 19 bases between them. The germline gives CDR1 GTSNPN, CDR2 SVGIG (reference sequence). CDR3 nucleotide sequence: TGTGCCTGGGCGGGGGGCCGGATCCCCGATCAGCCCCAGCATTTT. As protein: CAWAGGRIPDQPQHF.